This T cell receptor beta chain was recorded in a study of T cell changes during pregnancy in multiple sclerosis. This CDR3 is 16 amino acids long. Trimming cost V 4 bases and J 3 bases; bases outside gene matches: 6. Germline CDR1 reads SGHNT; CDR2 reads YYREEE (reference sequence). The repertoire was sequenced with immunoSEQ multiplex PCR; TCRdb's copy has only in-frame clones and lacks some. The repertoire includes 60,000 or so clones, about 93% of them detected once, and roughly 0.33% sits in the top ten. The genes are TRBV5-4 and TRBJ1-4; 10 bases are shared with TRBD1. The starting material was CD4+ T cells from peripheral blood mononuclear cells, obtained before pregnancy. The receptor's source is a female donor with multiple sclerosis, enrolled in a pregnancy study. The CDR3 loop is CASSMTGGIANEKLFF. The CDR3 DNA sequence: TGTGCCAGCAGCATGACAGGGGGCATCGCTAATGAAAAACTGTTTTTT.